The 3 T cell receptor beta chains presented below share a single source sample, sequenced in a study of shared T cell receptors in the human thymus. Repertoires were generated with immunoSEQ multiplex PCR, while TCRdb's copy carries only in-frame clones and drops some. The table has 550,000 to 800,000 clones, roughly 85% seen once. The same specimen was also included in a second study, on human thymus T cells.

Source material: thymocytes. The receptors stem from a girl less than two years old with a congenital heart defect.

The genes are TRBV18 and TRBJ1-2, with TRBD1 matching 11 bases. Trimming took 0 bases from V and 9 from J; bases not matched to a gene: 9. CDR1 is KGHSH and CDR2 is LQKENI in the germline V gene. The CDR3 has 16 residues. CDR3 protein: CASSPPMRTGGDRYTF. DNA of the CDR3: TGTGCCAGCTCACCACCTATGAGGACAGGGGGCGATCGCTACACCTTC.

The V gene is TRBV5-8, the J gene TRBJ2-7; the match to TRBD2 covers 9 bases. The junction had 14 bases not matched to a gene; V was cut back by 8 bases and J by 2 bases. This CDR3 contains 16 residues. Germline V CDR1 and CDR2: SGHTS, YDEGEE. The CDR3 DNA reads as TGTGCCAGGACCGGCCTAGCGGGACTTACCGCCTACGAGCAGTACTTC. Amino acid sequence: CARTGLAGLTAYEQYF.

The CDR3 region is CASSPGEFTDTQYF. In DNA, the CDR3 is TGTGCCAGCAGCCCCGGGGAGTTCACAGATACGCAGTATTTT. This rearrangement joins TRBV7-8 to TRBJ2-3; D is perhaps TRBD2 (5 bases). V lost 5 bases and J lost 2, with 11 bases in between. The CDR3 spans 14 residues. Germline assignment: CDR1 SGHVS and CDR2 FQNEAQ.